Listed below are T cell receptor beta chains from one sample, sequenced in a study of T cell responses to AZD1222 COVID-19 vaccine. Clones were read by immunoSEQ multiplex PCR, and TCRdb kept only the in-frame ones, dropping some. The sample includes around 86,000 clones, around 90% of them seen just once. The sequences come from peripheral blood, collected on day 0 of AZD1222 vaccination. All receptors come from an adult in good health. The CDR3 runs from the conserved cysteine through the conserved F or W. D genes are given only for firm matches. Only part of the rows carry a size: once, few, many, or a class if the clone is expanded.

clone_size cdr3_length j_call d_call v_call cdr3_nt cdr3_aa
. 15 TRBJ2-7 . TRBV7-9 TGTGCCAGCAGCTCCAGTAGACAGGAACCCTACGAGCAGTACTTC CASSSSRQEPYEQYF
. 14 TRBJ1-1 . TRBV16 TGTGCCAGCAGCCAACTCTGGGGCGGCACTGAAGCTTTCTTT CASSQLWGGTEAFF
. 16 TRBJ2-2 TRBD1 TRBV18 TGTGCCAGCTCACGACTACAGGGGGAGAACACCGGGGAGCTGTTTTTT CASSRLQGENTGELFF
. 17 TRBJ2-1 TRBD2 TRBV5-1 TGCGCCAGCAGCTCCGACCCCCCTAGCGGGGGGGCACATGAGCAGTTCTTC CASSSDPPSGGAHEQFF
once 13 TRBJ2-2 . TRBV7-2 TGTGCCAGCAATTCGATGAACACCGGGGAGCTGTTTTTT CASNSMNTGELFF
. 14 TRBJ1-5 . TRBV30 TGTGCCTGGAGTGGTGGCAGTCCCAATCAGCCCCAGCATTTT CAWSGGSPNQPQHF
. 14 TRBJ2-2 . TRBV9 TGTGCCAGCAGCGTCGACTCCTACACCGGGGAGCTGTTTTTT CASSVDSYTGELFF
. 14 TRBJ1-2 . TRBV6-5 TGTGCCAGCAGCCCAAATAGGGGGTTCTATGGCTACACCTTC CASSPNRGFYGYTF
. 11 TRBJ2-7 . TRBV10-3 TGTGCCATCACAGGCTCCTACGAGCAGTACTTC CAITGSYEQYF
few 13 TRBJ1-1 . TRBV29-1 TGCAGCGTTGTGTCCCCCGGGGTAACTGAAGCTTTCTTT CSVVSPGVTEAFF
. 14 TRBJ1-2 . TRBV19 TGTGCCAGTAGTATAGGACCGGAGAACTATGGCTACACCTTC CASSIGPENYGYTF
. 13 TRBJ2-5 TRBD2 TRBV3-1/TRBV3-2 TGTGCCAGCGCGCGGGGGGGCAGAGAGACCCAGTACTTC CASARGGRETQYF
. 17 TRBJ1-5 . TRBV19 TGTGCCAGTAGTATAGGGGGAGGGTCGGAAAGCAATCAGCCCCAGCATTTT CASSIGGGSESNQPQHF
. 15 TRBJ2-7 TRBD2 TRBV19 TGTGCCAGTAGTATCGGATTAGCGGGGGGTTACGAGCAGTACTTC CASSIGLAGGYEQYF
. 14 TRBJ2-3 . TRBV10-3 TGTGCCATCAGGGGGGGCGTGATTTCAGATACGCAGTATTTT CAIRGGVISDTQYF
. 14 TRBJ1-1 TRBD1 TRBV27 TGTGCCAGCAGTCTTTACGGGACAGAAGGAGAAGCTTTCTTT CASSLYGTEGEAFF
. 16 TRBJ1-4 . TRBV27 TGTGCCAGCAGCCCCCAGGTCCCCACAACTAATGAAAAACTGTTTTTT CASSPQVPTTNEKLFF
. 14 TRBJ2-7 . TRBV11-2 TGTGCCAGCAGCTTAGACGGACCGGGCTACGAGCAGTACTTC CASSLDGPGYEQYF
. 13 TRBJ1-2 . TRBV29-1 TGCAGCGTTGATGACCCGGCGGACTATGGCTACACCTTC CSVDDPADYGYTF
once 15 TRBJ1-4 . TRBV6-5 TGTGCCAGCAGCCAAGGAGAGGGGGGAAATGAAAAACTGTTTTTT CASSQGEGGNEKLFF
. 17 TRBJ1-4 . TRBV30 TGTGCCTGGAGTGCTCCTCGTGGCCTCCCGTTCGGTGAAAAACTGTTTTTT CAWSAPRGLPFGEKLFF
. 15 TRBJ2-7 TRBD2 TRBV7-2 TGTGCCAGCGCTGGGATGGTCGGGGGGTCCCCTGAGCAGTACTTC CASAGMVGGSPEQYF
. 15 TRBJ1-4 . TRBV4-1 TGCGCCAGCAGCGACGTCGGAGGTGTGAATGAAAAACTGTTTTTT CASSDVGGVNEKLFF
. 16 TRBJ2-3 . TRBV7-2 TGTGCCAGCAGCTTAGGCGCAACCTCGGGCCAGCGGACGCAGTATTTT CASSLGATSGQRTQYF
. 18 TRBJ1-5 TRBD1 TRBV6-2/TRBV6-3 TGTGCCAGCAGTTACCCCGAGGACAGGGGGTTGAGCAATCAGCCCCAGCATTTT CASSYPEDRGLSNQPQHF
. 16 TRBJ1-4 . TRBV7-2 TGTGCCAGCAGCAGAGACGGACGGACGGCAAATGAAAAACTGTTTTTT CASSRDGRTANEKLFF
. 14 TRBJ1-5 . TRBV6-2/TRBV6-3 TGTGCCAGCAGTTCCAGGGGCAGCAATCAGCCCCAGCATTTT CASSSRGSNQPQHF
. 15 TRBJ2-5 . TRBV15 TGTGCCACCAGCAGGGTTAAGGGAGGTTGGGAGACCCAGTACTTC CATSRVKGGWETQYF
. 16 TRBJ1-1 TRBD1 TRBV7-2 TGTGCCAGCAGCCCCGCCGGGACAGGGGCGAACACTGAAGCTTTCTTT CASSPAGTGANTEAFF